Below are 21 T cell receptor beta chains sequenced from a single sample in a study of Ad26.COV2.S vaccination and SARS-CoV-2 variants. TCRdb keeps only in-frame clones here, not all; method: immunoSEQ multiplex PCR. The sample includes hundreds of thousands of clones, approximately 92% of them seen just once. The treatment here: around 19 received Ad26.COV2.S at low or high dose, single or two shots; roughly five received placebo; per-sample allocation not given. After the first vaccine or placebo injection, samples were drawn on day 63. The sample consisted of peripheral blood, taken in a trial of Ad26.COV2.S vaccine versus placebo. Receptor source: a person between 18 and 65 years old who received the Ad26.COV2.S COVID-19 vaccine or a placebo.

V and J are TRBV6-1 and TRBJ2-1; D is unresolved. The CDR3 sequence is 15 residues long. Trimming left V 3 bases short and J 1 base short, with 10 bases between. The germline CDR1 and CDR2 sequences are MNHNS and SASEGT. This CDR3 is CASSEDSNSYNEQFF. For the CDR3, the DNA is TGTGCCAGCAGTGAGGATAGCAATTCCTACAATGAGCAGTTCTTC.

The V gene is TRBV5-4, the J gene TRBJ1-2; D uncertain. This CDR3 has 15 residues. V lost 0 bases and J 5 bases, leaving 14 bases between the germline ends. CDR1 and CDR2 (germline): SGHNT, YYREEE (reference sequence). The CDR3 region is CASSLEDPLPYGYTF. In DNA form, the CDR3 reads TGTGCCAGCAGCTTGGAGGACCCTCTTCCGTATGGCTACACCTTC.

The rearrangement joins TRBV6-4 to TRBJ1-2; possibly TRBD1 for D (5 bases). Germline V gene sequence: CDR1 MRHNA, CDR2 SNTAGT. The CDR3 contains 11 residues. Trimming cost V 3 bases and J 6 bases, with 5 bases left between them. The CDR3 is CASSEGDGYTF. CDR3 bases: TGTGCCAGCAGTGAGGGGGATGGCTACACCTTC.

The genes are TRBV7-3 and TRBJ2-3; weak D call: TRBD1 (6 bases). The CDR3 is made up of 16 amino acids. The V and J ends lost 6 bases and 4 bases respectively, with 20 bases between them. Germline V CDR1 and CDR2: SGHTA, FQGTGA. The CDR3 here is CASSLGAWRSSDTQYF. The CDR3 nucleotides read TGTGCCAGCAGTCTGGGGGCTTGGAGATCATCAGATACGCAGTATTTT.

The chain combines TRBV5-6 with TRBJ1-1, with 8 bases that match TRBD1. J was trimmed by 4 bases and V by 2 bases; bases with no gene match: 16. CDR1 is SGHDT and CDR2 is YYEEEE in the germline V gene. The CDR3 totals 18 residues. The CDR3 reads CASSFQRTGFFAGTEAFF. The CDR3 DNA is TGTGCCAGCAGCTTTCAAAGGACAGGGTTTTTCGCCGGCACTGAAGCTTTCTTT.

This chain uses TRBV2 with TRBJ1-1; D remains ambiguous. CDR1 and CDR2 (germline): SNHLY, FYNNEI. With 7 bases removed from V and 0 bases from J, the gap between germline ends came to 9 bases. This CDR3 has 13 residues. The CDR3, as DNA: TGTGCCAGCATTTTAGACATGAACACTGAAGCTTTCTTT. This codes for CASILDMNTEAFF.

This clone was picked up one time. This chain joins TRBV19 and TRBJ2-2; 8 bases map to TRBD1. CDR1 and CDR2 (germline): LNHDA, SQIVND (reference sequence). The CDR3 runs 16 residues. With V trimmed by 2 bases and J by 7 bases, 9 bases remained unmatched. The CDR3 coding sequence is TGTGCCAGTAGTATATTTTTGGACAGGGCCGTCGGGGAGCTGTTTTTT. It encodes CASSIFLDRAVGELFF.

The rearrangement links TRBV2 to TRBJ2-2, with D perhaps assigned TRBD1 or TRBD2 (6 bases each). This CDR3 contains 15 residues. V was shortened by 7 bases and J by 1 base, with 13 bases between the two germline ends. Germline lookup yields CDR1 SNHLY and CDR2 FYNNEI. The CDR3 here is CASTLEGGNTGELFF. CDR3 in DNA: TGTGCCAGCACGCTCGAGGGGGGGAACACCGGGGAGCTGTTTTTT.

The CDR3 protein is CSATKGEGYTF. CDR3 sequence (DNA): TGCAGTGCTACCAAGGGGGAGGGCTACACCTTC. This sequence joins TRBV20-1 and TRBJ1-2; D is perhaps TRBD1 (6 bases). The length of the CDR3 is 11 residues. The V gene's germline CDR1 is DFQATT and CDR2 SNEGSKA (reference sequence). V was shortened by 4 bases and J by 8 bases, with 11 bases between the two germline ends.

The V call is TRBV5-5, the J call TRBJ2-7; perhaps TRBD2 as D (7 bases). The CDR3 is 13 residues long. Germline CDR1 is SGHKS and CDR2 is YYEKEE (reference sequence). V lost 4 bases to trimming and J lost 6 bases, with 14 bases between them. CDR3 amino acids: CASSPRGGSEQYV. For the CDR3, the DNA is TGTGCCAGCAGCCCTCGCGGGGGCTCCGAGCAGTACGTC.

V usage is TRBV5-1 and J usage is TRBJ1-1; 7 bases agree with TRBD1. J lost 0 bases, V lost 5 bases, and 10 bases had no gene match. CDR3 length: 16 amino acids. Germline loops: CDR1 SGHRS, CDR2 YFSETQ. The CDR3 nucleotides are TGCGCCAGCAGTGAGGGGACAGAGATTGTGAACACTGAAGCTTTCTTT. This gives the protein CASSEGTEIVNTEAFF. The full variable domain, completed using reference TRBV5-1 and TRBJ1-1, is KAGVTQTPRYLIKTRGQQVTLSCSPISGHRSVSWYQQTPGQGLQFLFEYFSETQRNKGNFPGRFSGRQFSNSRSEMNVSTLELGDSALYLCASSEGTEIVNTEAFFGQGTRLTVV.

The V gene is TRBV21-1, the J gene TRBJ1-4. TRBV21-1 is assigned pseudogene status. The CDR3 sequence is 22 residues long. CDR3 residues: CASRMRYRSGLPKIATNEKLFF. CDR3 coding DNA: TGTGCCAGCAGGATGAGGTATAGATCGGGTTTACCCAAAATTGCAACTAATGAAAAACTGTTTTTT.

The rearrangement uses TRBV9 and TRBJ2-1; 8 bases fit TRBD2. The junction had 9 bases not matched to a gene; V was cut back by 4 bases and J by 3 bases. From germline, CDR1 is SGDLS and CDR2 YYNGEE. The CDR3 totals 16 residues. CDR3 sequence (DNA): TGTGCCAGCAGCACCCGTGACGGGGGGGTCTACAATGAGCAGTTCTTC. This sequence encodes CASSTRDGGVYNEQFF.

The chain links TRBV4-1 to TRBJ2-5; a possible D gene is TRBD2 (7 bases). Trimming took off 4 bases at V and 5 bases at J, with 17 bases between the two ends. Germline CDR1 reads MGHRA; CDR2 reads YSYEKL. This CDR3 is 15 amino acids long. The CDR3 DNA is TGCGCCAGCAGCCTCCCCCGGCGGGGGCGTGAGACCCAGTACTTC. Translating it yields CASSLPRRGRETQYF.

The chain combines TRBV6-1 with TRBJ2-7, with D uncertain. CDR1 is MNHNS, CDR2 SASEGT, per germline. The V end lost 3 bases, the J end lost 3 bases, and 6 bases lay between the germline ends. The CDR3 length is 12 residues. Here the CDR3 reads CASSDGNYEQYF. The DNA of the CDR3 is TGTGCCAGCAGTGATGGCAACTACGAGCAGTACTTC.

The chain combines TRBV27 with TRBJ1-3; D ambiguous. This CDR3 has 15 amino acids. Germline V gene data show CDR1 as MNHEY and CDR2 as SMNVEV (reference sequence). Between the trimmed V and J ends, which lost 0 bases and 7 bases, there was a span of 13 bases. CDR3 region: CASSLSPGGGNTIYF. The CDR3 DNA follows: TGTGCCAGCAGTTTATCCCCCGGAGGCGGGAACACCATATATTTT.

The chain links TRBV12-5 to TRBJ1-2; 8 bases match TRBD1. The V segment lost 7 bases and the J segment 10 bases; nucleotides outside the gene matches: 11. Per the germline V gene, CDR1 is LGHNT and CDR2 is FRNRAP. This CDR3 has 13 residues. CDR3 DNA: TGTGCTAGTGCCCTCGACCTGACAGGGGACTACACCTTC. Amino acids: CASALDLTGDYTF.

The genes are TRBV6-2 or TRBV6-3 and TRBJ1-1; D is perhaps TRBD1 (5 bases). The CDR3 consists of 17 residues. Trimming shortened V by 2 bases and J by 0 bases, and 16 bases separated the two germline ends. Germline V gene data show CDR1 as MNHEY and CDR2 as SVGEGT. CDR3 bases: TGTGCCAGCAGTTACGGGGGGGACCGAGCTTTGAACACTGAAGCTTTCTTT. This gives the protein CASSYGGDRALNTEAFF.

The chain recombines TRBV4-2 with TRBJ1-2, with a weak D call TRBD1 (5 bases). This CDR3 is 15 amino acids long. Germline V gene sequence: CDR1 LGHNA, CDR2 YNFKEQ. V dropped 1 base and J dropped 8 bases, with 17 bases sitting between them. CDR3 in amino acids: CASSQGWTRGEGYTF. The CDR3 bases are TGTGCCAGCAGCCAAGGTTGGACGCGGGGGGAGGGCTACACCTTC.

The chain joins TRBV5-1 to TRBJ2-1, with 13 bases matching TRBD2. CDR1 is SGHRS, CDR2 YFSETQ, per germline. V lost 0 bases and J lost 4; bases outside the gene matches: 4. This CDR3 contains 17 residues. The CDR3 DNA sequence: TGCGCCAGCAGCTTGGCCCGGACTAGCGGGGGTTACAATGAGCAGTTCTTC. The encoded protein is CASSLARTSGGYNEQFF.

The table lists this clone with a count of one. The gene calls are TRBV15 and TRBJ2-2; 9 positions agree with TRBD2. V lost 1 base, J lost 5 bases, and 8 bases stayed unmatched. The V gene's germline CDR1 is LNHNV and CDR2 YYDKDF (reference sequence). The CDR3 is made up of 17 amino acids. The CDR3 region is CATSRVWGLAGTGELFF. The CDR3 DNA reads as TGTGCCACCAGCAGAGTATGGGGGCTAGCGGGGACCGGGGAGCTGTTTTTT.